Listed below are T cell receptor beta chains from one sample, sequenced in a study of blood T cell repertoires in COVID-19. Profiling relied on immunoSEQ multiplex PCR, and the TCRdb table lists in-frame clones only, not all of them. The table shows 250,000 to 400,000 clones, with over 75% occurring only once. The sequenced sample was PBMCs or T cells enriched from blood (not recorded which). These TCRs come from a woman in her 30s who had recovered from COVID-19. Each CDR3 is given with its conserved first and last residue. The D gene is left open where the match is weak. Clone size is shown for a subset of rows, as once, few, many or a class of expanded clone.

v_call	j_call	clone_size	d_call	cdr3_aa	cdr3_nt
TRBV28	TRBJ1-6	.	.	CASSLAVRGHSPLHF	TGTGCCAGCAGTTTGGCGGTTAGGGGCCATTCACCCCTCCACTTT
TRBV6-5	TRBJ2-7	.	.	CASSPWDFQLEEQYF	TGTGCCAGCAGCCCATGGGACTTCCAGTTGGAGGAGCAGTACTTC
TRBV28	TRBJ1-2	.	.	CASSGPGEPNYGYTF	TGTGCCAGCAGTGGACCGGGGGAACCTAACTATGGCTACACCTTC
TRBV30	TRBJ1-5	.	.	CAWSEQGPQPQHF	TGTGCCTGGAGTGAGCAGGGTCCTCAGCCCCAGCATTTT
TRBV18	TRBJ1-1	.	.	CASSPPGQTPPEAFF	TGTGCCAGCTCACCACCGGGGCAGACCCCACCTGAAGCTTTCTTT
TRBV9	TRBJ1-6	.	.	CASSVRGNSPLHF	TGTGCCAGCAGCGTAAGGGGAAATTCACCCCTCCACTTT
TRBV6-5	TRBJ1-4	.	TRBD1	CASRGSGGIEKLFF	TGTGCCAGCAGGGGGTCAGGGGGGATTGAAAAACTGTTTTTT
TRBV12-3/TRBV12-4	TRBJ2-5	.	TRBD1	CASGRTGPETQYF	TGTGCCAGCGGACGGACAGGGCCGGAGACCCAGTACTTC
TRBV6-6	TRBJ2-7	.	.	CASRARTDSYEQYF	TGTGCCAGCAGGGCCAGAACAGATTCCTACGAGCAGTACTTC
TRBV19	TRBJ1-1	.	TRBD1	CASTAGTGGKNTEAFF	TGTGCCAGTACCGCCGGGACAGGGGGTAAGAACACTGAAGCTTTCTTT
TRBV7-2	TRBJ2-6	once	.	CASSLGPGANVLTF	TGTGCCAGCAGCTTGGGGCCTGGGGCCAACGTCCTGACTTTC
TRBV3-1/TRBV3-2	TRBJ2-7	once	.	CASSQSNEQYF	TGTGCCAGCAGCCAATCAAACGAGCAGTACTTC
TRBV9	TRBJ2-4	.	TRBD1	CASSPQGGTKNIQYF	TGTGCCAGCAGCCCACAGGGGGGCACCAAAAACATTCAGTACTTC
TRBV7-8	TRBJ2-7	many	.	CASSLRLGAYEQYF	TGTGCCAGCAGCTTAAGACTAGGGGCCTACGAGCAGTACTTC
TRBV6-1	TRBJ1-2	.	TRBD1	CASSERWDSNYGYTF	TGTGCCAGCAGTGAAAGGTGGGACAGTAACTATGGCTACACCTTC
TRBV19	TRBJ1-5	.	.	CASSIIQGVSNQPQHF	TGTGCCAGTAGTATAATACAGGGTGTGAGCAATCAGCCCCAGCATTTT
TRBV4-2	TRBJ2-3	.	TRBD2	CASSPSGGNTDTQYF	TGTGCCAGCAGCCCCAGCGGGGGGAACACAGATACGCAGTATTTT
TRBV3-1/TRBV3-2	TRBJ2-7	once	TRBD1	CASSRRGGQVFYEQYF	TGTGCCAGCAGCCGCCGAGGGGGCCAAGTCTTCTACGAGCAGTACTTC
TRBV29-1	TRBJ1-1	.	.	CSVEVQGWETEAFF	TGCAGCGTTGAAGTACAGGGCTGGGAGACTGAAGCTTTCTTT
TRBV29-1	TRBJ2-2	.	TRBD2	CSVGASGGPTGELFF	TGCAGCGTTGGGGCTAGCGGGGGGCCCACCGGGGAGCTGTTTTTT
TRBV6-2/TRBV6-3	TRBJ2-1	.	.	CASSYSELDVRVTGYNEQFF	TGTGCCAGCAGTTACTCGGAACTGGACGTTAGGGTCACGGGGTACAATGAGCAGTTCTTC
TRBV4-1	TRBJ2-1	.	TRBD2	CASSQGIAGGSLGEQFF	TGCGCCAGCAGCCAAGGCATAGCGGGGGGATCCTTAGGTGAGCAGTTCTTC
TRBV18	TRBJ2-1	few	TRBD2	CASSPGLAGDNEQFF	TGTGCCAGCTCACCGGGACTAGCGGGAGACAATGAGCAGTTCTTC
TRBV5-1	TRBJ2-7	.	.	CASSLAPGESYEQYF	TGCGCCAGCAGCTTGGCGCCAGGGGAGTCCTACGAGCAGTACTTC
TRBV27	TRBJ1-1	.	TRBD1	CASSFGPGGEAFF	TGTGCCAGCAGTTTTGGGCCAGGGGGTGAAGCTTTCTTT
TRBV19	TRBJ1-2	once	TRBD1	CASSPRGAETRYTF	TGTGCCAGTAGTCCCAGGGGGGCCGAGACACGCTACACCTTC
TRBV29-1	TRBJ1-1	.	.	CSVGAGWGMNTEAFF	TGCAGCGTGGGGGCTGGTTGGGGGATGAACACTGAAGCTTTCTTT
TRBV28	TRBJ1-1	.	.	CASSIFLAGADEAFF	TGTGCCAGCAGTATATTTCTTGCAGGGGCGGATGAAGCTTTCTTT
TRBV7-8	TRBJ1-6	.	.	CASSPYTPSTEANSPLHF	TGTGCCAGCAGCCCCTACACCCCGTCGACAGAAGCAAATTCACCCCTCCACTTT
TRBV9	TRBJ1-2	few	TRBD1	CASSVDGQGYGYTF	TGTGCCAGCAGCGTAGACGGACAGGGGTATGGCTACACCTTC
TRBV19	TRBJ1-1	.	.	CASSTRADSEAFF	TGTGCCAGTAGTACCCGGGCCGACAGTGAAGCTTTCTTT
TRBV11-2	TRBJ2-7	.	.	CASSLARFSYEQYF	TGTGCCAGCAGCTTAGCCCGATTCAGCTACGAGCAGTACTTC